These 15 T cell receptor beta chains were sequenced from one sample in a study of precursors of human CD4 cytotoxic T cells. TCRdb redid the calling of the reads with MiXCR, one entry per CDR3 protein. The data contain about 610 distinct CDR3 sequences, roughly a fifth of them singletons. The bulk UMI libraries came from four sorted CD4+ memory subsets, including IL-7R-high and IL-7R-negative TEMRA. Sequenced input: memory CD4+ T cells from blood (PBMCs). These receptors were obtained from a human donor in good health.

This clonotype was seen a handful of times. The genes are TRBV20-1 and TRBJ2-7, with D maybe TRBD1 (5 bases). The germline V and J ends were trimmed by 0 bases and 1 base, with 16 bases remaining between them. The germline V gene has CDR1 DFQATT and CDR2 SNEGSKA (reference sequence). This CDR3 contains 16 residues. CDR3 sequence (DNA): TGCAGTGCTAGAGATCCCCGGGCAGACAGTTCCTACGAGCAGTACTTC. Residues: CSARDPRADSSYEQYF.

V usage is TRBV3-1 and J usage is TRBJ1-3; D is ambiguous. The germline V and J ends were trimmed by 3 bases and 2 bases, with 11 bases remaining between them. Germline loops: CDR1 LGHDT, CDR2 YNNKEL (reference sequence). The CDR3 loop spans 15 amino acids. The CDR3 region is CASSQEPGPGNTIYF. As DNA, the CDR3 is TGTGCCAGCAGCCAGGAACCCGGGCCTGGAAACACCATATATTTT. The full variable domain, completed using reference TRBV3-1 and TRBJ1-3, is DTAVSQTPKYLVTQMGNDKSIKCEQNLGHDTMYWYKQDSKKFLKIMFSYNNKELIINETVPNRFSPKSPDKAHLNLHINSLELGDSAVYFCASSQEPGPGNTIYFGEGSWLTVV.

The CDR3 is CASSLELYQPQHF. DNA of the CDR3: TGTGCCAGCAGCTTAGAGCTGTATCAGCCCCAGCATTTT. The chain employs TRBV11-2 and TRBJ1-5; D unclear. This CDR3 is 13 amino acids long. The V and J ends lost 0 bases and 5 bases respectively, with 5 bases between them. Looked up from germline, CDR1 is SGHAT and CDR2 is FQNNGV.

The chain uses TRBV24-1 and TRBJ2-3; 10 bases align to TRBD2. V dropped 4 bases and J dropped 3; count of bases not matched to a gene: 3. Germline values: CDR1 KGHDR, CDR2 SFDVKD. There are 15 residues in the CDR3. The CDR3 DNA is TGTGCCACCAGTGACAGCGGGAGGGTAACAGATACGCAGTATTTT. Translation gives CATSDSGRVTDTQYF.

This clonotype has a handful of counts. The chain links TRBV6-6 to TRBJ1-2; 9 nucleotides line up with TRBD1. Germline V gene data show CDR1 as MNHNY and CDR2 as SVGAGI (reference sequence). CDR3 length: 15 residues. The V and J ends lost 0 bases and 8 bases, in that order; junction bases with no gene match: 7. The CDR3 DNA follows: TGTGCCAGCAGTTACTCCCAACAGGGGGCGGACGGCTACACCTTC. It encodes CASSYSQQGADGYTF.

The chain carries TRBV10-3 and TRBJ2-7; D is tentatively TRBD1 or TRBD2 (5 bases each). V was pared by 2 bases and J by 5 bases, with 10 bases between. The V gene's germline CDR1 is ENHRY and CDR2 SYGVKD. This CDR3 is built from 13 residues. CDR3 sequence: CAISEDRADEQYF. Here the CDR3 DNA reads TGTGCCATCAGTGAGGACAGAGCGGACGAGCAGTACTTC.

J is TRBJ2-7 and V is TRBV4-1, with 8 nucleotides matching TRBD1. After removal of 0 bases from V and 5 bases from J, the junction contained 0 bases not matched to a gene. Germline V CDR1 and CDR2: MGHRA, YSYEKL. CDR3 length: 13 residues. CDR3 coding DNA: TGCGCCAGCAGCCAAGACAGGGGGCACGAGCAGTACTTC. Its translation is CASSQDRGHEQYF.

This clonotype has more than one count but fewer than ten. This chain joins TRBV4-1 and TRBJ2-3, with a possible D match to TRBD2 (7 bases). V was clipped by 5 bases and J by 5 bases, with 23 bases between them. The CDR3 loop spans 17 amino acids. Germline CDR1 is MGHRA and CDR2 is YSYEKL. CDR3 sequence reads: CASSRGGVVRLRDTQYF. Written as DNA, the CDR3 is TGCGCCAGCAGCAGGGGGGGCGTGGTTCGTCTCAGAGATACGCAGTATTTT.

The rearrangement links TRBV5-6 to TRBJ1-1, with D possibly TRBD1 on 6 matching bases. This CDR3 is built from 14 residues. The V and J ends lost 6 bases and 6 bases respectively, with 18 bases between them. Germline V gene sequence: CDR1 SGHDT, CDR2 YYEEEE. CDR3 nucleotides: TGTGCCAGCACCATATACCGGGACACAGCTGAAGCTTTCTTT. Its translation: CASTIYRDTAEAFF.

In its sample, this clonotype was seen a few times. The chain combines TRBV12-3 or TRBV12-4 with TRBJ2-7, with no clear D. V lost 3 bases and J 0 bases, leaving 6 bases between the germline ends. CDR3 size: 13 residues. The CDR3 sequence: CASSFSNSYEQYF. In DNA form, the CDR3 reads TGTGCCAGCAGTTTCTCGAACTCCTACGAGCAGTACTTC.

This clonotype was seen a handful of times. Here the CDR3 DNA reads TGTGCCAGCAGTTCTAGCGGTTACGAGCAGTACTTC. Amino acids: CASSSSGYEQYF. The chain employs TRBV12-3 or TRBV12-4 and TRBJ2-7; TRBD2 matches at 7 bases. J gave up 4 bases and V 4 bases, and 1 base lay outside the gene matches. CDR3 length: 12 amino acids.

This clonotype has more than one count but fewer than ten. The chain couples TRBV27 to TRBJ2-7; 9 bases align to TRBD2. The germline V gene has CDR1 MNHEY and CDR2 SMNVEV (reference sequence). The CDR3 has 15 residues. J was trimmed by 3 bases and V by 6 bases; bases with no gene match: 9. The CDR3, as DNA: TGTGCCAGCAGCCTTAGCGGGAGTCCCCGCTACGAGCAGTACTTC. Protein product: CASSLSGSPRYEQYF.

This clonotype is labeled as large. The J gene is TRBJ2-5, the V gene TRBV7-6; D remains ambiguous. CDR3 length equals 10 residues. Germline values: CDR1 SGHVS, CDR2 FNYEAQ. Trimming stripped 5 bases from V and 8 bases from J, with 6 bases between. CDR3 region: CASSPPTQYF. Written as DNA, the CDR3 is TGTGCCAGCAGCCCTCCAACCCAGTACTTC.

The chain employs TRBV29-1 and TRBJ1-1; D is undetermined. Trimming cost V 2 bases and J 4 bases, with 14 bases left between them. Looked up from germline, CDR1 is SQVTM and CDR2 is ANQGSEA. The CDR3 contains 14 residues. The CDR3 DNA sequence: TGCAGCGTTGAAAGCACACCCCGGAGCACTGAAGCTTTCTTT. It is translated as CSVESTPRSTEAFF.

There are a few counts of this clonotype. J is TRBJ1-6 and V is TRBV27; perhaps TRBD1 as D (6 bases). From germline, CDR1 is MNHEY and CDR2 SMNVEV (reference sequence). The germline V and J ends were trimmed by 8 bases and 10 bases, with 18 bases remaining between them. CDR3 size: 14 residues. The CDR3 loop is CASSIAGGGSPLHF. CDR3 bases: TGTGCCAGCTCGATCGCGGGGGGGGGCTCACCCCTCCACTTT.